Shown below are 29 T cell receptor beta chains from a single sample sequenced in a study of cytomegalovirus exposure and HLA in healthy donors. The PCR ran on 60 Vbeta and 13 Jbeta primers. Here immunoSEQ multiplex PCR was the method, and the copy in TCRdb shows in-frame clones only, minus some. The repertoire includes 130,000 to 150,000 clones, 75% to 80% of them detected once, and 1.7% sits in the top ten. The sample consisted of PBMCs. These TCRs come from a woman aged 25 to 39 in good health and CMV-seronegative.

The chain recombines TRBV4-1 with TRBJ1-5; TRBD1 agrees at 12 bases. With 4 bases clipped from V and 2 bases from J, the junction kept 0 bases outside the gene matches. The length of the CDR3 is 15 residues. CDR1 is MGHRA, CDR2 YSYEKL, per germline. CDR3 region: CASSRDRGRNQPQHF. The CDR3 bases are TGCGCCAGCAGCCGGGACAGGGGGCGCAATCAGCCCCAGCATTTT.

This rearrangement joins TRBV9 to TRBJ1-5, with a tentative D call TRBD1 (6 bases). V lost 3 bases to trimming and J lost 2 bases, with 9 bases between them. The CDR3 extends over 14 amino acids. Germline values: CDR1 SGDLS, CDR2 YYNGEE. The CDR3 spells CASSEDSRNQPQHF. The CDR3, as DNA: TGTGCCAGCAGCGAGGACAGCCGCAATCAGCCCCAGCATTTT.

This rearrangement joins TRBV15 to TRBJ1-2; 7 nucleotides align to TRBD1. The CDR3 is 14 amino acids. J gave up 11 bases and V 8 bases, and 17 bases lay outside the gene matches. Germline CDR1 and CDR2: LNHNV and YYDKDF (reference sequence). This CDR3 reads CATGPGTDPYGYTF. The CDR3 coding sequence is TGTGCCACCGGACCCGGGACAGACCCTTACGGGTACACCTTC.

V and J are TRBV5-1 and TRBJ2-5, with 8 bases identical to TRBD1. With V trimmed by 5 bases and J by 2 bases, 8 bases remained unmatched. In germline, CDR1 is SGHRS, CDR2 YFSETQ. The CDR3 totals 15 residues. The CDR3 bases are TGCGCCAGCAGACCCGACAGGGGAGGACAAGAGACCCAGTACTTC. Amino acid sequence: CASRPDRGGQETQYF.

V usage is TRBV9 and J usage is TRBJ2-3; 7 bases are shared with TRBD2. The CDR3 runs to 13 residues. V dropped 0 bases and J dropped 9; count of bases not matched to a gene: 4. Germline V gives CDR1 SGDLS, CDR2 YYNGEE. Written as DNA, the CDR3 is TGTGCCAGCAGCGTAGAGGCGCGGGGGACGCAGTATTTT. Protein product: CASSVEARGTQYF.

The V gene is TRBV19, the J gene TRBJ1-2; unclear D gene. Germline CDR1 reads LNHDA; CDR2 reads SQIVND (reference sequence). V lost 8 bases and J lost 0, with 4 bases in between. The CDR3 has 11 residues. The CDR3, as DNA: TGTGCCAGTTTAGCTAACTATGGCTACACCTTC. This gives the protein CASLANYGYTF. Full variable domain (outside the CDR3, taken from reference TRBV19 and TRBJ1-2): DGGITQSPKYLFRKEGQNVTLSCEQNLNHDAMYWYRQDPGQGLRLIYYSQIVNDFQKGDIAEGYSVSREKKESFPLTVTSAQKNPTAFYLCASLANYGYTFGSGTRLTVV.

The chain recombines TRBV11-2 with TRBJ2-7, with D possibly TRBD1 on 6 matching bases. The CDR3 covers 16 residues. Looked up from germline, CDR1 is SGHAT and CDR2 is FQNNGV. The V end was cut by 3 bases, the J end by 6 bases, with 21 bases between. In DNA, the CDR3 is TGTGCCAGCAGCTTCGCGGTAGGGGGAAGGGGTTCCGAGCAGTACTTC. Its protein is CASSFAVGGRGSEQYF.

The chain uses TRBV30 and TRBJ2-2; TRBD1 agrees at 7 bases. The ends lost 0 bases at V and 1 base at J; junction bases unmatched: 5. CDR1 is GTSNPN, CDR2 SVGIG, per germline (reference sequence). The CDR3 runs 16 residues. DNA for the CDR3: TGTGCCTGGAGTGTACTTCGGACAGGGAACACCGGGGAGCTGTTTTTT. This gives the protein CAWSVLRTGNTGELFF. Together with reference TRBV30 and TRBJ2-2, the CDR3 gives the full variable domain: SQTIHQWPATLVQPVGSPLSLECTVEGTSNPNLYWYRQAAGRGLQLLFYSVGIGQISSEVPQNLSASRPQDRQFILSSKKLLLSDSGFYLCAWSVLRTGNTGELFFGEGSRLTVL.

This clone was counted only a few times. The rearrangement uses TRBV7-9 and TRBJ1-6; tentatively, D is TRBD1 (5 bases). Per germline, CDR1 SEHNR and CDR2 FQNEAQ (reference sequence). The V end was cut by 4 bases, the J end by 9 bases, with 13 bases between. The CDR3 is 14 residues long. The CDR3 DNA sequence: TGTGCCAGCAGCTCACAGGTTACGGGTTCACCCCTCCACTTT. Translated: CASSSQVTGSPLHF.

The genes are TRBV4-2 and TRBJ1-2; no firm D call. Trimming stripped 4 bases from V and 7 bases from J, with 28 bases between. Germline V lookup: CDR1 LGHNA, CDR2 YNFKEQ. CDR3 length: 18 amino acids. The CDR3 sequence: CASSPKGSFRAFEGGYTF. In nucleotides, the CDR3 is TGTGCCAGCAGCCCTAAGGGAAGCTTTCGGGCCTTCGAGGGTGGCTACACCTTC.

This clone came up a few times. This sample includes further DNA sequences coding for the same CDR3. V gene TRBV9 combines with J gene TRBJ1-6, with 7 bases fitting TRBD1. The CDR3 has 15 residues. V lost 0 bases to trimming and J lost 7 bases; unmatched junction nucleotides: 4. Germline V gene lookup returns CDR1 SGDLS and CDR2 YYNGEE. CDR3 loop: CASSVAGRGNSPLHF. The CDR3 nucleotides are TGTGCCAGCAGCGTAGCGGGCAGGGGGAATTCACCCCTCCACTTT.

This rearrangement joins TRBV7-6 to TRBJ2-1, with a possible D match to TRBD2 (6 bases). The V gene lost 2 bases and the J gene lost 10 bases, with 12 bases spanning the gap. Germline V gene data show CDR1 as SGHVS and CDR2 as FNYEAQ. The CDR3 loop spans 13 amino acids. The CDR3 is CASSLILGREQFF. DNA for the CDR3: TGTGCCAGCAGCTTAATCCTGGGGAGGGAGCAGTTCTTC.

The J gene is TRBJ1-2, the V gene TRBV5-5, with D unresolved. Germline V gives CDR1 SGHKS, CDR2 YYEKEE (reference sequence). The CDR3 sequence is 13 residues long. V gave up 2 bases and J gave up 8 bases, with 13 bases separating them. The CDR3 DNA is TGTGCCAGCAGCTTAGGTCCAGGTTGGGGCTACACCTTC. Its translation is CASSLGPGWGYTF.

The chain links TRBV2 to TRBJ2-3; 8 positions match TRBD2. The V gene's germline CDR1 is SNHLY and CDR2 FYNNEI. Trimming took 9 bases from V and 0 from J; bases not matched to a gene: 5. The CDR3 runs to 14 residues. The CDR3 DNA reads as TGTGCCAGTTGGTCGGGGGGGAGCACAGATACGCAGTATTTT. Its translation is CASWSGGSTDTQYF. Full variable domain (missing parts from reference TRBV2 and TRBJ2-3): EPEVTQTPSHQVTQMGQEVILRCVPISNHLYFYWYRQILGQKVEFLVSFYNNEISEKSEIFDDQFSVERPDGSNFTLKIRSTKLEDSAMYFCASWSGGSTDTQYFGPGTRLTVL.

This clone was seen more than once but under ten times. The chain links TRBV9 to TRBJ2-1; 10 bases are a match to TRBD2. The V gene end was trimmed by 0 bases and the J gene end by 4 bases; junction bases not matched to a gene: 4. The germline CDR1 and CDR2 sequences are SGDLS and YYNGEE. The CDR3 covers 16 residues. The CDR3 DNA sequence: TGTGCCAGCAGCGTAGCTGTAGCGGGGGGATACAATGAGCAGTTCTTC. Translating it yields CASSVAVAGGYNEQFF.

V usage is TRBV6-1 and J usage is TRBJ2-7, with 9 bases aligning to TRBD2. Germline CDR1 MNHNS, CDR2 SASEGT. J lost 2 bases, V lost 1 base, and 3 bases had no gene match. This CDR3 region has 15 residues. CDR3 nucleotides: TGTGCCAGCAGTGAAGGGGGACTAGCTCCCTACGAGCAGTACTTC. Translating it yields CASSEGGLAPYEQYF.

The chain joins TRBV2 to TRBJ2-2, with D possibly matching TRBD1 (6 bases). V lost 7 bases to trimming and J lost 2 bases, with 11 bases between them. This CDR3 comprises 14 residues. Germline V lookup: CDR1 SNHLY, CDR2 FYNNEI. The CDR3 region is CASKKDRNTGELFF. For the CDR3, the DNA is TGTGCCAGCAAAAAGGACAGAAACACCGGGGAGCTGTTTTTT. Full variable domain (remainder filled in from reference TRBV2 and TRBJ2-2): EPEVTQTPSHQVTQMGQEVILRCVPISNHLYFYWYRQILGQKVEFLVSFYNNEISEKSEIFDDQFSVERPDGSNFTLKIRSTKLEDSAMYFCASKKDRNTGELFFGEGSRLTVL.

The chain has TRBV29-1 and TRBJ1-5; TRBD1 aligns across 7 bases. The CDR3 is 16 amino acids. Germline V gives CDR1 SQVTM, CDR2 ANQGSEA. J gave up 0 bases and V 4 bases, and 9 bases lay outside the gene matches. CDR3 amino acids: CSVALGTGDSNQPQHF. CDR3 in DNA: TGCAGCGTTGCTTTAGGTACAGGGGATAGCAATCAGCCCCAGCATTTT.

This chain connects TRBV6-1 to TRBJ1-4; the match to TRBD1 covers 7 bases. In germline, CDR1 is MNHNS, CDR2 SASEGT. This CDR3 spans 14 amino acids. Trimming cost V 6 bases and J 3 bases; bases outside gene matches: 4. The CDR3 here is CASSVQGSNEKLFF. The CDR3 DNA reads TGTGCCAGCAGCGTACAGGGGTCTAATGAAAAACTGTTTTTT.

The V and J genes are TRBV5-4 and TRBJ2-5, with TRBD2 identical over 9 bases. V shed 4 bases and J 1 base; nucleotides not matched to a gene: 11. Looked up from germline, CDR1 is SGHNT and CDR2 is YYREEE (reference sequence). CDR3 length: 17 residues. The DNA for the CDR3 is TGTGCCAGCAGCCACCCGGGCGGGGGGGCCTTCCAAGAGACCCAGTACTTC. Its translation: CASSHPGGGAFQETQYF.

The rearrangement joins TRBV4-1 to TRBJ1-1; D is unclear. Between the trimmed V and J ends, which lost 1 base and 4 bases, there was a span of 13 bases. The CDR3 is 15 residues long. CDR1 MGHRA and CDR2 YSYEKL come from the germline V gene. The CDR3, as DNA: TGCGCCAGCAGCCAAGGGGTGGAGCGAGGCACTGAAGCTTTCTTT. Encoded protein: CASSQGVERGTEAFF.

This chain links TRBV29-1 with TRBJ1-1; 10 positions agree with TRBD1. Germline values: CDR1 SQVTM, CDR2 ANQGSEA. The V gene end was trimmed by 7 bases and the J gene end by 5 bases; junction bases not matched to a gene: 7. The length of the CDR3 is 13 residues. The chain's CDR3 is CSARQGAKTEAFF. CDR3 sequence (DNA): TGCAGCGCCCGACAGGGGGCTAAGACTGAAGCTTTCTTT.

This clone has just a few counts. The rearrangement links TRBV2 to TRBJ1-4, with no clear D. Germline V gene data show CDR1 as SNHLY and CDR2 as FYNNEI. V shed 2 bases and J shed 0 bases, with 4 bases lying between them. This CDR3 comprises 14 residues. This CDR3 is CASSERATNEKLFF. As DNA, the CDR3 is TGTGCCAGCAGTGAAAGAGCAACTAATGAAAAACTGTTTTTT.

This clone was seen a few times. The chain uses TRBV18 and TRBJ2-3; D is ambiguous. This CDR3 comprises 16 residues. Trimming stripped 0 bases from V and 4 bases from J, with 14 bases between. From germline, CDR1 is KGHSH and CDR2 LQKENI. The CDR3 region is CASSPPVMGRADTQYF. The CDR3 DNA sequence: TGTGCCAGCTCACCACCCGTCATGGGCCGTGCAGATACGCAGTATTTT. Full variable domain (outside the CDR3, taken from reference TRBV18 and TRBJ2-3): NAGVMQNPRHLVRRRGQEARLRCSPMKGHSHVYWYRQLPEEGLKFMVYLQKENIIDESGMPKERFSAEFPKEGPSILRIQQVVRGDSAAYFCASSPPVMGRADTQYFGPGTRLTVL.

As to this clone: Other DNA sequences of this sample code for an identical CDR3. J is TRBJ2-7 and V is TRBV5-1; D unresolved. CDR3 size: 13 residues. CDR1 is SGHRS and CDR2 is YFSETQ in the germline V gene. V shed 0 bases and J shed 1 base, with 5 bases lying between them. CDR3 protein: CASSLERSYEQYF. The CDR3 nucleotides are TGCGCCAGCAGCTTGGAACGGTCCTACGAGCAGTACTTC.

CDR3 in DNA: TGTGCCAGTAAACTAGCGGGGGCCCAAGAGACCCAGTACTTC. Translation: CASKLAGAQETQYF. V is TRBV19 and J is TRBJ2-5; 11 positions match TRBD2. Germline trimming cut 7 bases from V and 1 base from J; bases unmatched to any gene: 2. CDR1 and CDR2 (germline): LNHDA, SQIVND (reference sequence). This CDR3 has 14 amino acids.

V is TRBV2 and J is TRBJ1-2; D is possibly TRBD1 (5 bases). Germline V gives CDR1 SNHLY, CDR2 FYNNEI. Trimming left V 6 bases short and J 2 bases short, with 13 bases between. This CDR3 contains 14 residues. The CDR3 region is CASRKDKLNYGYTF. Here the CDR3 DNA reads TGTGCCAGCAGGAAGGACAAACTAAACTATGGCTACACCTTC.

The genes are TRBV5-1 and TRBJ1-3; 8 bases line up with TRBD1. This CDR3 is 16 amino acids long. V dropped 5 bases and J dropped 2; count of bases not matched to a gene: 9. Germline V gives CDR1 SGHRS, CDR2 YFSETQ. The chain's CDR3 is CASSLQTGDPGNTIYF. CDR3 in DNA: TGCGCCAGCAGTTTACAGACAGGGGACCCTGGAAACACCATATATTTT.

The chain employs TRBV6-1 and TRBJ1-2, with D maybe TRBD1 (5 bases). From germline, CDR1 is MNHNS and CDR2 SASEGT. This CDR3 has 15 amino acids. The V and J ends lost 2 bases and 5 bases respectively, with 15 bases between them. CDR3 bases: TGTGCCAGCAGTGAAAGGGGCGGGGGAGGTTATGGCTACACCTTC. This encodes CASSERGGGGYGYTF.